This T cell receptor beta chain emerged from a study of response to subunit inactivated influenza vaccine. Using its own MiXCR run on the RT-PCR reads, TCRdb lists one record per CDR3 protein. This sample has around 710,000 distinct CDR3 sequences; roughly 13% occur once, and the top ten carry less than 9%. On this clonotype itself: Antigen: not known.

Trimming removed 5 bases at V and 6 bases at J, with 14 bases between. This CDR3 contains 13 residues. In germline, CDR1 is SGHRS, CDR2 YFSETQ. Whole-study findings and limits: The authors offered the suggestion that each seasonal influenza vaccination recruits few new T cells.

The rearrangement links TRBV5-1 to TRBJ1-1; D is possibly TRBD1 (5 bases). This clonotype was sampled from a man in his fifties who received an inactivated influenza vaccine. The sample here was PBMCs from blood, taken 14 to 15 days before vaccination. The CDR3 reads CASSWRGDAEAFF. DNA for the CDR3: TGCGCCAGCAGTTGGAGGGGTGACGCTGAAGCTTTCTTT.